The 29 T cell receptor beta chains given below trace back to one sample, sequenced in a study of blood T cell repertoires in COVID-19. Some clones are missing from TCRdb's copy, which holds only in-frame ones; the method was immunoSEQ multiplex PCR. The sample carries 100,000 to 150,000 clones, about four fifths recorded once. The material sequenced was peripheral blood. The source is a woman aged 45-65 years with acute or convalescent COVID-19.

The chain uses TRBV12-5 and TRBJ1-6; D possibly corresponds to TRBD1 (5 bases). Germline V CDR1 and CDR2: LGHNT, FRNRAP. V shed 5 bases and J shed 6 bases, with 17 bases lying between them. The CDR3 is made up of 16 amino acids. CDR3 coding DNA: TGTGCTAGTGGTATCCAACAGGCCCTCCTTAATTCACCCCTCCACTTT. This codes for CASGIQQALLNSPLHF.

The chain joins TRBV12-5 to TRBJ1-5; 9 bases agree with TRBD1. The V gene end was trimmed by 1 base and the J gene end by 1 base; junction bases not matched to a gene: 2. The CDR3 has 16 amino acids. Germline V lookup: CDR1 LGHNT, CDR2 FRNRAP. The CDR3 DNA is TGTGCTAGTGGTTTGGGGGGACAGGGAAGCAATCAGCCCCAGCATTTT. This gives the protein CASGLGGQGSNQPQHF.

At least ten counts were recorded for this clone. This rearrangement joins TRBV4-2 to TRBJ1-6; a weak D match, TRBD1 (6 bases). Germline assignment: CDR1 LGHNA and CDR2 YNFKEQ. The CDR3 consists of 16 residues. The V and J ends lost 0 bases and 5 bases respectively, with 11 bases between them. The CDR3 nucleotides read TGTGCCAGCAGCCAAGATGTGTACAGGGATAATTCACCCCTCCACTTT. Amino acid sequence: CASSQDVYRDNSPLHF.

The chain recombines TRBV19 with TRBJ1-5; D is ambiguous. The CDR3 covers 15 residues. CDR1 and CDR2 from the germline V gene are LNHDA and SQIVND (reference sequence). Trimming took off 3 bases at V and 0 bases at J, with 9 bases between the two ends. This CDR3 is CASSIRQASNQPQHF. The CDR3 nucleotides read TGTGCCAGTAGTATTCGGCAGGCTAGCAATCAGCCCCAGCATTTT. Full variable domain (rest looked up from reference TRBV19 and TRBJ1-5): DGGITQSPKYLFRKEGQNVTLSCEQNLNHDAMYWYRQDPGQGLRLIYYSQIVNDFQKGDIAEGYSVSREKKESFPLTVTSAQKNPTAFYLCASSIRQASNQPQHFGDGTRLSIL.

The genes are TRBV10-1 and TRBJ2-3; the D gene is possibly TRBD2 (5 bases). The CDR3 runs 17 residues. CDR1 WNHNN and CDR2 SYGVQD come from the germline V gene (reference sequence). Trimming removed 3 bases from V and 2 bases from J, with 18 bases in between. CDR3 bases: TGCGCCAGCAGTGACAGTTCGGGCCTAGCAAACACAGATACGCAGTATTTT. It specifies CASSDSSGLANTDTQYF.

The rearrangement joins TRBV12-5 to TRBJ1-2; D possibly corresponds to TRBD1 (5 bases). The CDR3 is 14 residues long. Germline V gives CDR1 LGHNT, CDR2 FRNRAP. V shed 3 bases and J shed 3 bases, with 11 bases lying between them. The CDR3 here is CASGLDSLYYGYTF. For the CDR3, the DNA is TGTGCTAGTGGTTTAGACAGTTTATACTATGGCTACACCTTC.

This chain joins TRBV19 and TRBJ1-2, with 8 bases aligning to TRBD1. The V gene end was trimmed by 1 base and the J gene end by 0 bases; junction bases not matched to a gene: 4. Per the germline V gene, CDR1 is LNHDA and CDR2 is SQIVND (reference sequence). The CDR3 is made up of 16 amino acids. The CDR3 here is CASSIARQGTNYGYTF. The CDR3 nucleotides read TGTGCCAGTAGTATAGCGCGACAGGGGACTAACTATGGCTACACCTTC.

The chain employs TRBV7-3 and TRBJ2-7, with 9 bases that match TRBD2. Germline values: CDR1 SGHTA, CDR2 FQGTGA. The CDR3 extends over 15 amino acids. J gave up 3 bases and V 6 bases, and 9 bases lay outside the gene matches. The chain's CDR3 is CASREHASGDYEQYF. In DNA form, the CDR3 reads TGTGCCAGCAGGGAACACGCTAGCGGGGACTACGAGCAGTACTTC.

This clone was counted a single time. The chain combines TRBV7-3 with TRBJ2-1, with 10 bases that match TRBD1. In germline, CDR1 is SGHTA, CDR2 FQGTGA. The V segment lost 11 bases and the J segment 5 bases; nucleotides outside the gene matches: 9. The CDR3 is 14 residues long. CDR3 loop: CASKPGQGNNEQFF. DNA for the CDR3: TGTGCCTCCAAACCGGGACAGGGGAACAATGAGCAGTTCTTC.

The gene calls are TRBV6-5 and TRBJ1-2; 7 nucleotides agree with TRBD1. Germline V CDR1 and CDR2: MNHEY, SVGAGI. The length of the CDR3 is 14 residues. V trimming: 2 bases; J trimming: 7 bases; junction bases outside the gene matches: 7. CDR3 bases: TGTGCCAGCAGTTACCCGGTCGACAGGGCTGGCTACACCTTC. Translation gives CASSYPVDRAGYTF.

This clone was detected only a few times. DNA of the CDR3: TGTGCCAGCAGTTCCACGCCGGAGCGTGGCTACACCTTC. Its translation is CASSSTPERGYTF. V is TRBV6-6 and J is TRBJ1-2, with D hard to call. This CDR3 is 13 amino acids long. In germline, CDR1 is MNHNY, CDR2 SVGAGI (reference sequence). With 4 bases removed from V and 7 bases from J, the gap between germline ends came to 13 bases.

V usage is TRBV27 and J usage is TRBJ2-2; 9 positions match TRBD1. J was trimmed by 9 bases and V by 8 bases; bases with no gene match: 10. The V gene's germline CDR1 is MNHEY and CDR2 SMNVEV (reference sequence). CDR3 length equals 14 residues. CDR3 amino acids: CASGSGTGRWELFF. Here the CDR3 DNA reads TGTGCCAGCGGTTCCGGGACAGGGAGGTGGGAGCTGTTTTTT.

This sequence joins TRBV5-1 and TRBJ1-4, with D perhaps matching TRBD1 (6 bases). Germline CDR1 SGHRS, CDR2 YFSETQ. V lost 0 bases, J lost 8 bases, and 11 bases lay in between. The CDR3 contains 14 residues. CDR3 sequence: CASSLEGDREKLFF. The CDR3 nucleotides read TGCGCCAGCAGCTTGGAGGGAGACAGGGAAAAACTGTTTTTT.

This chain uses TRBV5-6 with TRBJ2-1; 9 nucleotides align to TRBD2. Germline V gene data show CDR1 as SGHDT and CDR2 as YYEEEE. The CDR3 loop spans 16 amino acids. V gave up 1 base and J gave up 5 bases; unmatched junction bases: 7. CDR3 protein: CASSLFWRGGHNEQFF. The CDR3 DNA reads TGTGCCAGCAGCTTGTTTTGGCGGGGGGGCCACAATGAGCAGTTCTTC.

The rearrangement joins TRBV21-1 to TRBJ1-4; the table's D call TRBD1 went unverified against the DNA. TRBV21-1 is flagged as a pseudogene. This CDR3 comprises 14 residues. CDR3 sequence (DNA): TGTGCCAGCAGCCGACAGGGGACTAATGAAAAACTGTTTTTT. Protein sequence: CASSRQGTNEKLFF.

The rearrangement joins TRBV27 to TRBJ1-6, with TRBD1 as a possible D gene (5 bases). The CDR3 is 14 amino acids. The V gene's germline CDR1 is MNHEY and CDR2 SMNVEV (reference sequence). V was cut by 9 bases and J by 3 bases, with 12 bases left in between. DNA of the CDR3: TGTGCCAGTTTACCCCAGGGCTATAATTCACCCCTCCACTTT. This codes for CASLPQGYNSPLHF.

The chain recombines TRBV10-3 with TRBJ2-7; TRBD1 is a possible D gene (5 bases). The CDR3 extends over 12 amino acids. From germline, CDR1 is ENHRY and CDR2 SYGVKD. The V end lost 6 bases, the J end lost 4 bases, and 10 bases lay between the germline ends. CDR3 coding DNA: TGTGCCATCAGGACAGAACAATACGAGCAGTACTTC. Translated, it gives CAIRTEQYEQYF.

The CDR3 sequence: CASSLDTRGTTDTQYF. DNA of the CDR3: TGTGCCAGCAGCTTGGACACGAGGGGGACCACAGATACGCAGTATTTT. The chain is built from TRBV5-6 and TRBJ2-3; D perhaps matches TRBD1 (6 bases). V was pared by 0 bases and J by 2 bases, with 13 bases between. Germline CDR1 reads SGHDT; CDR2 reads YYEEEE. The CDR3 is 16 amino acids.

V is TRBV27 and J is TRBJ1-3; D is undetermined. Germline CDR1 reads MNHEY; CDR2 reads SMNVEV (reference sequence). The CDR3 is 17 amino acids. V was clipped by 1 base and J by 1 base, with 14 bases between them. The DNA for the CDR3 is TGTGCCAGCAGTTTATATCAGTCCCTTCGTTCTGGAAACACCATATATTTT. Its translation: CASSLYQSLRSGNTIYF.

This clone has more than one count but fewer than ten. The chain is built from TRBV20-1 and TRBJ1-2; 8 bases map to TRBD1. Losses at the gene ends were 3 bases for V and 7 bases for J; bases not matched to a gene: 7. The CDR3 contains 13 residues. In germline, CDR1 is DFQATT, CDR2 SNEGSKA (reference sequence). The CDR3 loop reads CSASRRGQGGYTF. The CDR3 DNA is TGCAGTGCTAGTCGCAGGGGGCAGGGTGGCTACACCTTC.

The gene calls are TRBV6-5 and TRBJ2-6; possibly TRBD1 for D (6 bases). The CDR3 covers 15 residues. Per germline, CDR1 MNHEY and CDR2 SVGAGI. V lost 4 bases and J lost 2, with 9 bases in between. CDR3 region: CASSFGTTGANVLTF. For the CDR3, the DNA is TGTGCCAGCAGTTTCGGGACAACTGGGGCCAACGTCCTGACTTTC.

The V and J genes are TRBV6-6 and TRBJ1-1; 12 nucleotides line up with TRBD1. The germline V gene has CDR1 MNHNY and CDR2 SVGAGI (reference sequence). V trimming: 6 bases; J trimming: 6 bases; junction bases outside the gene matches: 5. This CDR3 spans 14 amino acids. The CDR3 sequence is CASSQGQGAAEAFF. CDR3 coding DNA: TGTGCCAGCAGCCAGGGACAGGGGGCCGCTGAAGCTTTCTTT.

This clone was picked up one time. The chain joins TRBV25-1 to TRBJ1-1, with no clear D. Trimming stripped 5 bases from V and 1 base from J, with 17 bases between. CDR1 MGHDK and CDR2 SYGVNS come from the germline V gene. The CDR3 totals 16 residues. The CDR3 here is CASSNLKGGGNTEAFF. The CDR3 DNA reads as TGTGCCAGCAGTAATCTTAAGGGCGGAGGGAACACTGAAGCTTTCTTT.

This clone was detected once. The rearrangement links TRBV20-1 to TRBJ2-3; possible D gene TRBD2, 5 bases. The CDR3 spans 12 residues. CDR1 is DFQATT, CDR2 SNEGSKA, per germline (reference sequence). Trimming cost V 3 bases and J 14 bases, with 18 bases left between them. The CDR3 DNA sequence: TGCAGTGCTAGTAATTCCCCCGGGGTCTTGTATTTT. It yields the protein CSASNSPGVLYF.

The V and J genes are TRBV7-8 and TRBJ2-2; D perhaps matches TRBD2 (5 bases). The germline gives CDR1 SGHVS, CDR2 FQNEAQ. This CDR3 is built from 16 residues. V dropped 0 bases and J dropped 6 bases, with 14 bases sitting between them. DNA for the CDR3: TGTGCCAGCAGCTTAGCGTCGGGGTTCGGGTCCGGGGAGCTGTTTTTT. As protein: CASSLASGFGSGELFF. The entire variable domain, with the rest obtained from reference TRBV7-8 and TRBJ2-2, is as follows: GAGVSQSPRYKVAKRGQDVALRCDPISGHVSLFWYQQALGQGPEFLTYFQNEAQLDKSGLPSDRFFAERPEGSVSTLKIQRTQQEDSAVYLCASSLASGFGSGELFFGEGSRLTVL.

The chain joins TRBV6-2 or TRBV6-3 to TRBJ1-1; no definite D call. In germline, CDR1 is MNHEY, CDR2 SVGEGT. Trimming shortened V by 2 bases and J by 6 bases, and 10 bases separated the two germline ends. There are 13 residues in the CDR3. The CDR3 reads CASSYQRFAEAFF. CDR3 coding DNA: TGTGCCAGCAGTTACCAGAGGTTCGCTGAAGCTTTCTTT.

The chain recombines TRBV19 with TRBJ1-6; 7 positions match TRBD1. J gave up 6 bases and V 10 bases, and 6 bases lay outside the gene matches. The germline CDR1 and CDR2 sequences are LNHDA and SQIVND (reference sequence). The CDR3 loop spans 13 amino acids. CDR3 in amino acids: CATTDRANSPLHF. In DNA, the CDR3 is TGTGCCACCACCGACAGGGCTAATTCACCCCTCCACTTT.

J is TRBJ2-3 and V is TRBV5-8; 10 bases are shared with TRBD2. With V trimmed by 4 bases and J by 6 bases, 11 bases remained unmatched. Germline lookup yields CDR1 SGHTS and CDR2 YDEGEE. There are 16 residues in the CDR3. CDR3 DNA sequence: TGTGCCAGCAGCCGCCGGGGCGGGACTAGCGCTGATACGCAGTATTTT. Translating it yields CASSRRGGTSADTQYF.

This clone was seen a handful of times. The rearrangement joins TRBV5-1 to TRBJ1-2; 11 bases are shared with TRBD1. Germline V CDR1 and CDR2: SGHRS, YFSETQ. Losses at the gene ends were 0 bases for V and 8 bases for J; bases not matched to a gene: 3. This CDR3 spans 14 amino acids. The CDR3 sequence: CASSLAGTGGGYTF. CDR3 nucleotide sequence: TGCGCCAGCAGCTTGGCCGGGACAGGGGGAGGCTACACCTTC.